These 13 T cell receptor beta chains share one sample of origin, sequenced in a study of human T cells and chemical hapten exposure. This sample's time point: patch test 1, 2 weeks after DPC sensitization. The treatment here: therapeutic diphenylcyclopropenone sensitization with weekly scalp DPC. TCRdb re-derived calls from the RACE reads in MiXCR, one entry per CDR3 protein. The table lists approximately 100,000 distinct CDR3 sequences, 11% of them singletons. This material consisted of whole blood, taken in connection with sensitization to the hapten diphenylcyclopropenone (DPC). The receptors were gathered from a woman aged 40 to 50 with alopecia areata. Some clones in this sample may be carry-over from other donors' samples.

In this sample, this clonotype turned up a few times. The chain has TRBV7-9 and TRBJ2-5; 10 positions agree with TRBD2. Germline CDR1 SEHNR, CDR2 FQNEAQ (reference sequence). This CDR3 spans 16 amino acids. The V and J ends lost 1 base and 5 bases, in that order; junction bases with no gene match: 7. The CDR3 DNA reads TGTGCCAGCAGCTTAGGTCCAGCGGGGGGGCCGGAGACCCAGTACTTC. Amino acids: CASSLGPAGGPETQYF.

The CDR3 sequence is CASSDRSSGNTIYF. Here the CDR3 DNA reads TGTGCCAGCAGCGACAGGAGCTCTGGAAACACCATATATTTT. The V gene is TRBV12-3 or TRBV12-4, the J gene TRBJ1-3, with D possibly TRBD1 on 6 matching bases. This CDR3 comprises 14 residues. Trimming took 6 bases from V and 0 from J, leaving 9 bases between them.

The chain recombines TRBV5-4 with TRBJ2-7; tentatively, D is TRBD2 (6 bases). There are 14 residues in the CDR3. Per the germline V gene, CDR1 is SGHNT and CDR2 is YYREEE (reference sequence). The V end lost 4 bases, the J end lost 0 bases, and 11 bases lay between the germline ends. The CDR3 coding sequence is TGTGCCAGCAGCCTGGGGGAGGCCTCCTACGAGCAGTACTTC. Protein sequence: CASSLGEASYEQYF.

This clonotype occurred many times. J is TRBJ2-1 and V is TRBV5-1, with D possibly matching TRBD2 (7 bases). Trimming took off 3 bases at V and 8 bases at J, with 33 bases between the two ends. The CDR3 is 20 amino acids. CDR1 is SGHRS, CDR2 YFSETQ, per germline. CDR3 bases: TGCGCCAGCAGCTGGGGGGGCCTTGGCCTCCAGGCAGGCCGTCCCCATGAGCAGTTCTTC. Its translation is CASSWGGLGLQAGRPHEQFF.

V and J are TRBV30 and TRBJ1-5; the D is unclear. V lost 7 bases to trimming and J lost 4 bases, with 11 bases between them. From germline, CDR1 is GTSNPN and CDR2 SVGIG (reference sequence). CDR3 size: 12 residues. The CDR3 protein is CALGSSNQPQHF. CDR3 sequence (DNA): TGTGCCTTAGGGAGTAGTAATCAGCCCCAGCATTTT.

At least ten counts were recorded for this clonotype. This chain joins TRBV5-1 and TRBJ2-5; 10 bases map to TRBD2. Germline-derived CDR1 and CDR2 are SGHRS and YFSETQ. The CDR3 sequence is 16 residues long. The junction had 4 bases not matched to a gene; V was cut back by 0 bases and J by 2 bases. The CDR3 protein is CASSLAVAGGQETQYF. The CDR3 region has the DNA TGCGCCAGCAGCTTGGCGGTAGCGGGAGGACAAGAGACCCAGTACTTC.

This clonotype was seen a handful of times. This chain uses TRBV5-1 with TRBJ1-4; D gene unclear. Per the germline V gene, CDR1 is SGHRS and CDR2 is YFSETQ. This CDR3 has 15 amino acids. Trimming cost V 5 bases and J 0 bases, with 11 bases left between them. CDR3 DNA: TGCGCCAGCAGTTCCCAGGCAGCAACTAATGAAAAACTGTTTTTT. Amino acids: CASSSQAATNEKLFF.

In this sample, this clonotype turned up a few times. The V gene is TRBV28, the J gene TRBJ2-3, with D possibly being TRBD2 (6 bases). In germline, CDR1 is MDHEN, CDR2 SYDVKM. This CDR3 comprises 15 residues. Trimming took off 6 bases at V and 0 bases at J, with 13 bases between the two ends. The CDR3, as DNA: TGTGCCAGCAGCAGTGGAGGGGCCAGCACAGATACGCAGTATTTT. As protein: CASSSGGASTDTQYF.

Ten or more counts support this clonotype. The rearrangement uses TRBV19 and TRBJ2-6; D is unresolved. The CDR3 is 13 residues long. The V end lost 6 bases, the J end lost 0 bases, and 3 bases lay between the germline ends. The germline gives CDR1 LNHDA, CDR2 SQIVND (reference sequence). CDR3 nucleotide sequence: TGTGCCAGTAGAGTCTCTGGGGCCAACGTCCTGACTTTC. Amino acid sequence: CASRVSGANVLTF.

V usage is TRBV6-1 and J usage is TRBJ2-3; D call uncertain. V was pared by 2 bases and J by 6 bases, with 12 bases between. The germline V gene has CDR1 MNHNS and CDR2 SASEGT. CDR3 size: 14 residues. This CDR3 is CASSERHPSDTQYF. CDR3 coding DNA: TGTGCCAGCAGTGAACGCCACCCGTCGGATACGCAGTATTTT.

This clonotype appeared a few times. The chain's CDR3 is CASSLFHGGGLDTEAFF. DNA for the CDR3: TGTGCCAGCAGTTTATTTCACGGTGGGGGATTGGACACTGAAGCTTTCTTT. The chain uses TRBV28 and TRBJ1-1; TRBD1 is a possible D gene (5 bases). The ends were cut back, 1 base at V and 3 bases at J, with 18 bases in the middle. There are 17 residues in the CDR3. Germline assignment: CDR1 MDHEN and CDR2 SYDVKM.

This clonotype was counted only a few times. The rearrangement links TRBV4-3 to TRBJ2-3, with TRBD2 identical over 9 bases. Trimming at V came to 1 base and at J to 3 bases, leaving 2 bases not matched to a gene. The CDR3 has 15 amino acids. Germline CDR1 LGHNA, CDR2 YSLEER. The CDR3 DNA follows: TGCGCCAGCAGCCAAGCGGCGGGAGGGACAGATACGCAGTATTTT. It yields the protein CASSQAAGGTDTQYF.

This clonotype was seen at least ten times. V gene TRBV20-1 combines with J gene TRBJ2-1; D is ambiguous. The germline V and J ends were trimmed by 0 bases and 4 bases, with 10 bases remaining between them. This CDR3 contains 14 residues. Per germline, CDR1 DFQATT and CDR2 SNEGSKA (reference sequence). The CDR3 DNA reads as TGCAGTGCTAGAGAGAGGCGGCCATACAATGAGCAGTTCTTC. This gives the protein CSARERRPYNEQFF.